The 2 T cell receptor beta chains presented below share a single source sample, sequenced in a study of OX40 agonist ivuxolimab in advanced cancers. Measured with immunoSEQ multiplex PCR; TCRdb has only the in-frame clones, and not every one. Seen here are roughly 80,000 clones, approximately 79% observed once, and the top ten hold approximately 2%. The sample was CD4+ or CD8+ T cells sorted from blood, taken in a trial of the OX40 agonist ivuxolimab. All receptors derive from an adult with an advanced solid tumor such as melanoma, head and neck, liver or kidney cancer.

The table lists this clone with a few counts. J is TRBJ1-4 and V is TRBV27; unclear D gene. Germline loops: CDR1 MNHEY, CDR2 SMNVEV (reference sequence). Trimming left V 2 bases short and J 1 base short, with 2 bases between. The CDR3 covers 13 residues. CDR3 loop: CASSLVTNEKLFF. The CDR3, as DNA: TGTGCCAGCAGTTTAGTAACTAATGAAAAACTGTTTTTT. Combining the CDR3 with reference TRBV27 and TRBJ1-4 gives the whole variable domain EAQVTQNPRYLITVTGKKLTVTCSQNMNHEYMSWYRQDPGLGLRQIYYSMNVEVTDKGDVPEGYKVSRKEKRNFPLILESPSPNQTSLYFCASSLVTNEKLFFGSGTQLSVL.

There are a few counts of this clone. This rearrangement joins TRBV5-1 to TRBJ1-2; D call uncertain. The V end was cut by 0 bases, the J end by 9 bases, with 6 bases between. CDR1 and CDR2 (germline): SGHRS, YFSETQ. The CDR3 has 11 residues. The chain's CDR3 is CASSLDDSYTF. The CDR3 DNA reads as TGCGCCAGCAGCTTGGATGATAGCTACACCTTC.